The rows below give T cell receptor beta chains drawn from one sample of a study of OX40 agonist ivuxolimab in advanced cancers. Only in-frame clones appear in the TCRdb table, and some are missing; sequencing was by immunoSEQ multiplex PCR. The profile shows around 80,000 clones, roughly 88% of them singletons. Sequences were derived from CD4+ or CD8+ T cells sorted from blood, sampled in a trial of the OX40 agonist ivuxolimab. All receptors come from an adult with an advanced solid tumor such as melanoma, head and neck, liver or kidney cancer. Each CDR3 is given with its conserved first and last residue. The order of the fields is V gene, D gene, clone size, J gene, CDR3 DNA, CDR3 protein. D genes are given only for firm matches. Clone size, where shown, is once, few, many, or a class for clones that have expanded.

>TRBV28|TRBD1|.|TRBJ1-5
TGTGCCAGCAGTTTAAACCCCTACAGGGGATTCGATCAGCCCCAGCATTTT
CASSLNPYRGFDQPQHF
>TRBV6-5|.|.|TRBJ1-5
TGTGCCAGCAGTTCGGGCAGGGCCAATCAGCCCCAGCATTTT
CASSSGRANQPQHF
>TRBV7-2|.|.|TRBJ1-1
TGTGCCAGCAGCTTCTCCTCTTTGAACACTGAAGCTTTCTTT
CASSFSSLNTEAFF
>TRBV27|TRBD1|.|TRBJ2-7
TGTGCCAGCAGTATCAGGACAGGGAAAGACTACGAGCAGTACTTC
CASSIRTGKDYEQYF
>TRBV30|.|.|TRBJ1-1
TGTGCCTGGAGTGTGGCAGAGAACACTGAAGCTTTCTTT
CAWSVAENTEAFF
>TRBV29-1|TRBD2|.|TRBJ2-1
TGCAGCGGGACTAGCGGGAGTGATGAGCAGTTCTTC
CSGTSGSDEQFF
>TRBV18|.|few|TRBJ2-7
TGTGCCAGCTCACCACAGGCAGGCCTCGAGCAGTACTTC
CASSPQAGLEQYF
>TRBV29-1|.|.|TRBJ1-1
TGCAGCGTGGGTGAAGGCGCAGGGAACACTGAAGCTTTCTTT
CSVGEGAGNTEAFF
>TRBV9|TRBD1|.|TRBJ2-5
TGTGCCAGCAGCGAAGGGACAGGCAAGGGGACCCAGTACTTC
CASSEGTGKGTQYF
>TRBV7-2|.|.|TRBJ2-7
TGTGCCAGCAGCTTTCCGGGATCCGACGAGCAGTACTTC
CASSFPGSDEQYF
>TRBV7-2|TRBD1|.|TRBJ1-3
TGTGCCAGCAGCCGCTTGCAGGGGGAAGGAAACACCATATATTTT
CASSRLQGEGNTIYF
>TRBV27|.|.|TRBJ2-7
TGTGCCAGCAGCTCCCAGGGAGGAGGGGCCTACGAGCAGTACTTC
CASSSQGGGAYEQYF
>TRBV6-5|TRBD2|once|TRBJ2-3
TGTGCCAGCAGTTACTCGGGGGGGGTAGGCACAGATACGCAGTATTTT
CASSYSGGVGTDTQYF
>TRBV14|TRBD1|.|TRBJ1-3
TGTGCCAGCAGCAACAGGGGCTCTGGAAACACCATATATTTT
CASSNRGSGNTIYF
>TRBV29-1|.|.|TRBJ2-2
TGCAGCGCTCGCTGGGACGGTGAACTGTTTTTT
CSARWDGELFF
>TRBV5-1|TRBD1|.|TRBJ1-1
TGCGCCAGCAGCTCGGGACAGGGCGAGAACACTGAAGCTTTCTTT
CASSSGQGENTEAFF
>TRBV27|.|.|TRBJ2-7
TGTGCCAGCAGCATTAGCCCCAACACCTACGAGCAGTACTTC
CASSISPNTYEQYF
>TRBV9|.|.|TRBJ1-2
TGTGCCAGCAGCGTAGTTGGCACCTATGGCTACACCTTC
CASSVVGTYGYTF
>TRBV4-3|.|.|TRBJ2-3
TGCGCCAGCAGCCAAGACTTAGGTAGCACAGATACGCAGTATTTT
CASSQDLGSTDTQYF
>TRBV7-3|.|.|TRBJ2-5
TGTGCCAGCAGCAGGACCGGGGGCTACCAAGAGACCCAGTACTTC
CASSRTGGYQETQYF
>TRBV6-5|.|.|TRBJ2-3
TGTGCCAGCAGTTACTCGAGCAGGCGTCCAGATACGCAGTATTTT
CASSYSSRRPDTQYF
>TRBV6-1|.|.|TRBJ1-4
TGTGCCAGCAGTTTGGGACGGCGAGATGAAAAACTGTTTTTT
CASSLGRRDEKLFF
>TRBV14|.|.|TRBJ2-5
TGTGCCAGCAGCCGTATAAGGGTGTGGTTGGAGACCCAGTACTTC
CASSRIRVWLETQYF
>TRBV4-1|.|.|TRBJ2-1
TGCGCCAGCAGCCAAGATTTAGGCGACAATGAGCAGTTCTTC
CASSQDLGDNEQFF
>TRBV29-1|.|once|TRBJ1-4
TGCAGCGTTGGGGGTTGGGTAGGAAAACTGTTTTTT
CSVGGWVGKLFF
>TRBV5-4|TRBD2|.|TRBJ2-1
TGTGCCAGCAGCACTTGGACTAGCGGGTTAAACAATGAGCAGTTCTTC
CASSTWTSGLNNEQFF
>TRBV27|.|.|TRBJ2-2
TGTGCCAGCAGGGGGACATTCAACACCGGGGAGCTGTTTTTT
CASRGTFNTGELFF
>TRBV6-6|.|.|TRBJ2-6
TGTGCCAGCGTCTCTAGGCTTGGGGCCAACGTCCTGACTTTC
CASVSRLGANVLTF
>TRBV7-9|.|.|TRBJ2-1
TGTGCCAGCAGCCCCCGGGGGAGCTCCTACAATGAGCAGTTCTTC
CASSPRGSSYNEQFF
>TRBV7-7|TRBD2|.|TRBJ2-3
TGTGCTAGCAGCCGGACTAGCGGCACAGATACGCAGTATTTT
CASSRTSGTDTQYF
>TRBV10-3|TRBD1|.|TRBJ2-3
TGTGCCATCAGGACCCCGGGACAGCCCACAGATACGCAGTATTTT
CAIRTPGQPTDTQYF
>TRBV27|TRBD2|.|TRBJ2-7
TGTGCCAGAAGGACGGGTATATGGGAGGGCTGGCGGGAGGACTACGAGCAGTACTTC
CARRTGIWEGWREDYEQYF
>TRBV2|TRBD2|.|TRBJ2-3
TGTGCCAGCAGTCCGCTAGCGGGAGGTTCAGATACGCAGTATTTT
CASSPLAGGSDTQYF
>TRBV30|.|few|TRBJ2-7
TGTGCCTGGAGTGGTGGGAGAGGGAACGAGCAGTACTTC
CAWSGGRGNEQYF
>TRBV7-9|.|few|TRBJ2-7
TGTGCCAGCAGCCCGGACTCAAGCGAGCAGTACTTC
CASSPDSSEQYF
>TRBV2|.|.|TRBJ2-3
TGTGCCAGCAGTGGACTAGGGCGGGATACGCAGTATTTT
CASSGLGRDTQYF
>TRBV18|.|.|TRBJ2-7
TGTGCCAGCTCACCGAATCAGTTGCGCGAGCAGTACTTC
CASSPNQLREQYF
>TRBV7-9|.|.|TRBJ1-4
TGTGCCAGCAGCACCCCGGGGGGTGGTGAAAAACTGTTTTTT
CASSTPGGGEKLFF
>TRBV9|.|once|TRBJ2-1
TGTGCCAGCAGCTCCCCCAACAGGCTCAATGAGCAGTTCTTC
CASSSPNRLNEQFF
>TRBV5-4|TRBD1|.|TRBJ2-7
TGTGCCAGCAGCTCCCCCCCCGGGACAGACTACGAGCAGTACTTC
CASSSPPGTDYEQYF
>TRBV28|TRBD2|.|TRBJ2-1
TGTGCCAGCAGGCAGACTAGCGGGGGCTACAATGAGCAGTTCTTC
CASRQTSGGYNEQFF
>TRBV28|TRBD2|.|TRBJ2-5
TGTGCCAGCAGACCTCGGACTAGCGGGAGAGAGACCCAGTACTTC
CASRPRTSGRETQYF
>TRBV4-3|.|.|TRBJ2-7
TGCGCCAGCAGCCAATCCTTTGGGCTAGGCCACTCCTACGAGCAGTACTTC
CASSQSFGLGHSYEQYF
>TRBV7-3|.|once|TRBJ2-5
TGTGCCAGCAGCCTCGGAGTTGCGGAGACCCAGTACTTC
CASSLGVAETQYF
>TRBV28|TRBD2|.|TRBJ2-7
TGTGCCAGCAGTGCCCCTAGCGGGAGGTACGAGCAGTACTTC
CASSAPSGRYEQYF
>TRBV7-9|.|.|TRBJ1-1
TGTGCCAGCAGCCTCCGGGGCCGCACTGAAGCTTTCTTT
CASSLRGRTEAFF
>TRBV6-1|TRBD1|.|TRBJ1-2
TGTGCCAGCGGGTGGACAGGGAGCTATGGCTACACCTTC
CASGWTGSYGYTF
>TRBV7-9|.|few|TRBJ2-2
TGTGCCAGCAGCCTCGACGGCACCGGGGAGCTGTTTTTT
CASSLDGTGELFF
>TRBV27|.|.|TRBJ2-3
TGTGCCAGCAGCTCGAGGGGGAGCCCATCGATATCAGATACGCAGTATTTT
CASSSRGSPSISDTQYF
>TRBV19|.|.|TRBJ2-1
TGTGCCAGTAGTATAAAAAGGGCTGGCTCCTACAATGAGCAGTTCTTC
CASSIKRAGSYNEQFF
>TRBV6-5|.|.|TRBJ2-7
TGTGCCAGCAGTTCACCTAGCATGAGCTCCTACGAGCAGTACTTC
CASSSPSMSSYEQYF
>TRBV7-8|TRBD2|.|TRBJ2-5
TGTGCCAGCAGCTTAGAAGGAGCGGGAGCGGTCTGGGAGACCCAGTACTTC
CASSLEGAGAVWETQYF
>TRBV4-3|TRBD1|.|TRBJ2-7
TGCGCCAGCAGCCAACGGACAGGGGGCTCCTACGAGCAGTACTTC
CASSQRTGGSYEQYF